Below are 5 T cell receptor beta chains sequenced from a single sample in a study of T and B cells in COVID-19 patients. TRB rearrangements were amplified by multiplex PCR with BIOMED2 TRB-A/B primers. From the multiplex PCR reads, TCRdb called clonotypes with MiXCR, one entry per CDR3 protein. The sample has more than 10,000 distinct CDR3 sequences; roughly a third are singletons. TRB was amplified from about 250-500 ng of blood genomic DNA. Sequenced: blood. The receptors derive from a human donor with active COVID-19.

This clonotype has just a few counts. The chain uses TRBV7-2 and TRBJ2-5; D is unclear. The CDR3 spans 13 residues. The V and J ends lost 3 bases and 4 bases respectively, with 9 bases between them. The germline V gene has CDR1 SGHTA and CDR2 FQGNSA. CDR3 sequence: CASSFLSPETQYF. CDR3 nucleotide sequence: TGTGCCAGCAGCTTTCTTTCCCCAGAGACCCAGTACTTC. Together with reference TRBV7-2 and TRBJ2-5, the CDR3 gives the full variable domain: GAGVSQSPSNKVTEKGKDVELRCDPISGHTALYWYRQSLGQGLEFLIYFQGNSAPDKSGLPSDRFSAERTGGSVSTLTIQRTQQEDSAVYLCASSFLSPETQYFGPGTRLLVL.

The chain links TRBV6-5 to TRBJ1-2; D gene uncertain. Germline assignment: CDR1 MNHEY and CDR2 SVGAGI. The germline V and J ends were trimmed by 10 bases and 3 bases, with 24 bases remaining between them. The CDR3 extends over 16 amino acids. CDR3 protein: CATLPTSPGDYYGYTF. CDR3 DNA: TGTGCCACCTTACCGACTTCCCCGGGAGATTACTATGGCTACACCTTC.

The V and J genes are TRBV6-1 and TRBJ2-2; D gene uncertain. Germline CDR1 and CDR2: MNHNS and SASEGT. This CDR3 is 15 amino acids long. V was cut by 11 bases and J by 1 base, with 17 bases left in between. CDR3 amino acids: CALQQAPWNTGELFF. The DNA of the CDR3 is TGTGCCCTACAGCAGGCCCCGTGGAACACCGGGGAGCTGTTTTTT.

The chain carries TRBV29-1 and TRBJ1-5, with D uncertain. The CDR3 is made up of 12 amino acids. CDR1 is SQVTM, CDR2 ANQGSEA, per germline. Deletions cut 6 bases from V and 9 bases from J, with 15 bases between. CDR3 sequence reads: CSVRAPRAPQHF. For the CDR3, the DNA is TGCAGCGTCCGGGCCCCGCGGGCGCCCCAGCATTTT.

This clonotype showed up just a few times. J is TRBJ2-7 and V is TRBV20-1; 11 positions agree with TRBD1. Germline values: CDR1 DFQATT, CDR2 SNEGSKA (reference sequence). Trimming removed 2 bases from V and 5 bases from J; junction bases left unmatched: 11. This CDR3 has 16 amino acids. The DNA for the CDR3 is TGCAGTGCTAGAAAGATTGGGGACAGGGGGTATAACGAGCAGTACTTC. Protein product: CSARKIGDRGYNEQYF.